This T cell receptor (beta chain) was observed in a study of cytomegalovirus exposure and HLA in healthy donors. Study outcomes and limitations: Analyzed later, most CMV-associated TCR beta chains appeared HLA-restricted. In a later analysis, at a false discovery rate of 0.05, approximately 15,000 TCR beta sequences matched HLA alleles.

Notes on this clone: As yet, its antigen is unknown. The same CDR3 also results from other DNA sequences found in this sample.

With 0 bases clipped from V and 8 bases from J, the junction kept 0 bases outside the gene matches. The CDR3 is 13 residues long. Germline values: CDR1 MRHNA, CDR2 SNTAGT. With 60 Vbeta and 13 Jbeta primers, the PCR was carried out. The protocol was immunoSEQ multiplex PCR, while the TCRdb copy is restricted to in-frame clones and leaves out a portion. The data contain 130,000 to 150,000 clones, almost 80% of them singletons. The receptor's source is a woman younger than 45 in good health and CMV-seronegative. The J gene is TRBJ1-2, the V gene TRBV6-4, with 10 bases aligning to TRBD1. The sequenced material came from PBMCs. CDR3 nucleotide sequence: TGTGCCAGCAGTGACTCGACAGGGGGCGGCTACACCTTC. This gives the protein CASSDSTGGGYTF.